Presented here are 27 T cell receptor beta chains from one specimen sequenced in a study of molecular identifiers for immune sequencing clone quantification. TCRdb reprocessed the PCR reads with MiXCR, giving one entry per CDR3 protein. The sample lists under 800,000 distinct CDR3 sequences, about 25% occurring once. The sequencing sample was made of naive CD8+ T cells from blood, with Jurkat cell RNA spiked in. This sample's subset: FACS-sorted CD8+CD4-CCR7+CD45RA+ naive T cells. The receptor set was obtained from a human donor in good health. Some libraries in this study had Jurkat cell RNA spiked in.

The chain uses TRBV4-1 and TRBJ2-5; D ambiguous. Germline loops: CDR1 MGHRA, CDR2 YSYEKL. The V and J ends lost 2 bases and 5 bases respectively, with 9 bases between them. The CDR3 is 13 residues long. Here the CDR3 reads CASSQSESETQYF. CDR3 sequence (DNA): TGCGCCAGCAGCCAATCGGAGTCGGAGACCCAGTACTTC.

This clonotype was counted ten times or more. The chain joins TRBV29-1 to TRBJ1-1; D is undetermined. V was shortened by 1 base and J by 0 bases, with 9 bases between the two germline ends. The CDR3 has 14 amino acids. The germline V gene encodes CDR1 SQVTM and CDR2 ANQGSEA. CDR3 protein: CSVEGGGMNTEAFF. The CDR3, as DNA: TGCAGCGTTGAAGGGGGAGGAATGAACACTGAAGCTTTCTTT.

There are many counts of this clonotype. The chain has TRBV7-2 and TRBJ1-2, with 9 bases matching TRBD1. J lost 14 bases, V lost 5 bases, and 6 bases had no gene match. Germline V gene lookup returns CDR1 SGHTA and CDR2 FQGNSA. The CDR3 sequence is 11 residues long. DNA of the CDR3: TGTGCCAGCAGCCATGGGACAGGGCCGACCTTC. Protein: CASSHGTGPTF. Based on the CDR3 plus reference TRBV7-2 and TRBJ1-2, the full variable domain is GAGVSQSPSNKVTEKGKDVELRCDPISGHTALYWYRQSLGQGLEFLIYFQGNSAPDKSGLPSDRFSAERTGGSVSTLTIQRTQQEDSAVYLCASSHGTGPTFGSGTRLTVV.

This clonotype was seen more than once but under ten times. The chain carries TRBV29-1 and TRBJ1-1; D unclear. CDR1 and CDR2 from the germline V gene are SQVTM and ANQGSEA. V shed 4 bases and J shed 1 base, with 10 bases lying between them. The CDR3 extends over 13 amino acids. The CDR3 DNA sequence: TGCAGCGTTGGTATACGGGAGAACACTGAAGCTTTCTTT. Protein sequence: CSVGIRENTEAFF.

This chain uses TRBV6-2 or TRBV6-3 with TRBJ1-1; D gene unclear. This CDR3 comprises 14 residues. Trimming removed 8 bases at V and 1 base at J, with 14 bases between. Germline CDR1 reads MNHEY; CDR2 reads SVGEGT. Here the CDR3 DNA reads TGTGCCAGCGTCGAAGGAACCCCGAACACTGAAGCTTTCTTT. This sequence encodes CASVEGTPNTEAFF.

The V and J genes are TRBV5-3 and TRBJ2-1, with 11 bases matching TRBD2. TRBV5-3 is identified as an open reading frame with a role that is uncertain. The CDR3 covers 17 residues. V was pared by 8 bases and J by 0 bases, with 10 bases of the junction left unmatched. CDR3 in DNA: TGTGCCAGCAGCGCCAGGACTAGCGGGCCCTCCTACAATGAGCAGTTCTTC. It encodes CASSARTSGPSYNEQFF.

The rearrangement joins TRBV27 to TRBJ1-1; 9 nucleotides match TRBD1. The CDR3 spans 17 residues. Germline lookup yields CDR1 MNHEY and CDR2 SMNVEV (reference sequence). The ends lost 0 bases at V and 2 bases at J; junction bases unmatched: 7. The CDR3 protein is CASSLSTGGLPNTEAFF. The CDR3 region has the DNA TGTGCCAGCAGTTTATCGACAGGGGGATTACCTAACACTGAAGCTTTCTTT.

This clonotype was counted many times. CDR3 region: CSVIKGHAFF. CDR3 coding DNA: TGCAGTGTTATAAAGGGGCACGCTTTCTTT. The chain carries TRBV20-1 and TRBJ1-1, with D tentatively TRBD1 (5 bases). The CDR3 length is 10 residues. V gave up 7 bases and J gave up 11 bases, with 14 bases separating them. CDR1 DFQATT and CDR2 SNEGSKA come from the germline V gene (reference sequence).

With regard to this clonotype: A much larger clone is a single base away; this may be a read error. This CDR3 is missing its conserved last phenylalanine or tryptophan, likely due to a read error. The rearrangement joins TRBV6-5 to TRBJ2-7; 11 bases agree with TRBD2. The CDR3 covers 15 residues. CDR1 and CDR2 from the germline V gene are MNHEY and SVGAGI. The ends lost 4 bases at V and 2 bases at J; junction bases unmatched: 4. CDR3 bases: TGTGCCAGCAGTTGGGGGACTAGCGGTACCTACGAGCAGTACTAC. Translated, it gives CASSWGTSGTYEQYY.

In DNA form, the CDR3 reads TGCAGTGCGATGAAACCGGGGAGCTCCTACGAGCAGTACTTC. This sequence encodes CSAMKPGSSYEQYF. The chain has TRBV20-1 and TRBJ2-7; D might be TRBD2 (5 bases). The CDR3 is made up of 14 amino acids. From germline, CDR1 is DFQATT and CDR2 SNEGSKA (reference sequence). V lost 6 bases, J lost 0 bases, and 15 bases lay in between.

This clonotype was detected only a few times. This CDR3 is CASSRTSGGFYEQYF. The CDR3 coding sequence is TGTGCCAGCAGCAGGACTAGCGGGGGCTTCTACGAGCAGTACTTC. This chain links TRBV6-6 with TRBJ2-7; 13 bases fit TRBD2. The V gene's germline CDR1 is MNHNY and CDR2 SVGAGI (reference sequence). The CDR3 sequence is 15 residues long. Trimming took 6 bases from V and 3 from J; bases not matched to a gene: 5.

The CDR3 DNA reads TGTGCCAGCACCCCCAGTGGGGGCCGTTTCGAGCAGTACTTC. This encodes CASTPSGGRFEQYF. V is TRBV5-6 and J is TRBJ2-7; D might be TRBD1 (6 bases). There are 14 residues in the CDR3. In germline, CDR1 is SGHDT, CDR2 YYEEEE. The V end was cut by 6 bases, the J end by 6 bases, with 19 bases between.

With regard to this clonotype: Because the CDR3 is missing its conserved closing phenylalanine or tryptophan, this is likely a read error. This CDR3 reads CASTRTGNTEAFS. The DNA of the CDR3 is TGTGCCAGCACTCGGACAGGCAACACTGAAGCTTTCTCT. This rearrangement joins TRBV6-2 or TRBV6-3 to TRBJ1-1; 7 bases are shared with TRBD1. V was clipped by 7 bases and J by 2 bases; unmatched bases: 4. The CDR3 consists of 13 residues. Germline CDR1 MNHEY, CDR2 SVGEGT.

This clonotype has ten or more counts. The CDR3 protein is CASRDGYSNQPQHF. The CDR3 bases are TGTGCCAGCAGGGACGGATATAGCAATCAGCCCCAGCATTTT. The chain combines TRBV2 with TRBJ1-5; no clear D. This CDR3 has 14 residues. Germline V gene lookup returns CDR1 SNHLY and CDR2 FYNNEI. The V end lost 6 bases, the J end lost 0 bases, and 9 bases lay between the germline ends.

This clonotype was observed a few times. The V and J genes are TRBV30 and TRBJ2-1; D is undetermined. The CDR3 spans 13 residues. V lost 5 bases and J lost 4, with 12 bases in between. CDR1 is GTSNPN and CDR2 is SVGIG in the germline V gene (reference sequence). This CDR3 is CAWANEKYNEQFF. For the CDR3, the DNA is TGTGCCTGGGCGAACGAGAAATACAATGAGCAGTTCTTC. The whole variable domain, remainder taken from reference TRBV30 and TRBJ2-1, is SQTIHQWPATLVQPVGSPLSLECTVEGTSNPNLYWYRQAAGRGLQLLFYSVGIGQISSEVPQNLSASRPQDRQFILSSKKLLLSDSGFYLCAWANEKYNEQFFGPGTRLTVL.

This chain joins TRBV4-1 and TRBJ2-5, with D uncertain. Germline CDR1 is MGHRA and CDR2 is YSYEKL. Trimming shortened V by 4 bases and J by 2 bases, and 11 bases separated the two germline ends. The CDR3 runs to 14 residues. CDR3 loop: CASSPARGQETQYF. The DNA of the CDR3 is TGCGCCAGCAGCCCAGCCCGTGGACAAGAGACCCAGTACTTC.

Only a few counts were recorded for this clonotype. This chain uses TRBV12-3 or TRBV12-4 with TRBJ1-1; D might be TRBD1 (6 bases). The CDR3 length is 13 residues. V was pared by 7 bases and J by 4 bases, with 13 bases between. CDR3 in DNA: TGTGCCAGCACCGGGCGGGGGGCCACTGAAGCTTTCTTT. Its protein is CASTGRGATEAFF.

J is TRBJ1-1 and V is TRBV19, with no clear D. The CDR3 runs to 13 residues. Deletions cut 6 bases from V and 2 bases from J, with 10 bases between. Germline V lookup: CDR1 LNHDA, CDR2 SQIVND (reference sequence). CDR3 bases: TGTGCCAGTAGAGTCGGAACAAACACTGAAGCTTTCTTT. This gives the protein CASRVGTNTEAFF.

In regard to this clonotype: Since the CDR3 does not end with the conserved phenylalanine or tryptophan, this likely comes from a read error. This chain connects TRBV20-1 to TRBJ2-5, with 11 bases lining up with TRBD1. The CDR3 length is 17 residues. Germline CDR1 reads DFQATT; CDR2 reads SNEGSKA (reference sequence). The trim removed 1 base at V and 8 bases at J, leaving 15 bases unmatched. The CDR3 reads CSARGFRTGGYTATQYL. DNA for the CDR3: TGCAGTGCTAGAGGCTTCAGGACAGGGGGCTACACAGCCACCCAGTACCTC.

The V call is TRBV4-2, the J call TRBJ2-1; 16 bases match TRBD2. V shed 0 bases and J 9 bases; nucleotides not matched to a gene: 5. Per the germline V gene, CDR1 is LGHNA and CDR2 is YNFKEQ. The CDR3 has 17 residues. The CDR3 region is CASSQDRGLAGGPEQFF. CDR3 nucleotides: TGTGCCAGCAGCCAAGATCGGGGACTAGCGGGAGGGCCTGAGCAGTTCTTC.

V usage is TRBV12-5 and J usage is TRBJ2-1, with TRBD2 matching 8 bases. Losses at the gene ends were 3 bases for V and 8 bases for J; bases not matched to a gene: 9. Germline V gives CDR1 LGHNT, CDR2 FRNRAP. The CDR3 is made up of 15 amino acids. The CDR3 coding sequence is TGTGCTAGTGGTTTAGGGCCTAGCGGGTACTATGAGCAGTTCTTC. This encodes CASGLGPSGYYEQFF.

This clonotype has more than one count but fewer than ten. The rearrangement uses TRBV20-1 and TRBJ1-3, with a tentative D call TRBD1 (5 bases). This CDR3 contains 14 residues. The V gene's germline CDR1 is DFQATT and CDR2 SNEGSKA (reference sequence). Trimming left V 7 bases short and J 0 bases short, with 13 bases between. This CDR3 is CSERTGSSGNTIYF. The CDR3 nucleotides are TGCAGTGAGAGAACAGGAAGCTCTGGAAACACCATATATTTT.

This chain links TRBV12-3 or TRBV12-4 with TRBJ1-4; D unresolved. The CDR3 contains 13 residues. Trimming cost V 4 bases and J 13 bases, with 16 bases left between them. CDR3 amino acids: CASSSPWGELLFF. The CDR3 bases are TGTGCCAGCAGTTCCCCCTGGGGTGAACTACTGTTTTTT.

The table lists this clonotype with many counts. This chain links TRBV5-1 with TRBJ2-5; D is perhaps TRBD2 (5 bases). In germline, CDR1 is SGHRS, CDR2 YFSETQ. CDR3 length equals 12 residues. Trimming stripped 7 bases from V and 2 bases from J, with 9 bases between. Written as DNA, the CDR3 is TGCGCCAGCCGGGAAGAACAAGAGACCCAGTACTTC. The encoded protein is CASREEQETQYF. The full variable domain, in which reference TRBV5-1 and TRBJ2-5 provide the parts outside the CDR3, is KAGVTQTPRYLIKTRGQQVTLSCSPISGHRSVSWYQQTPGQGLQFLFEYFSETQRNKGNFPGRFSGRQFSNSRSEMNVSTLELGDSALYLCASREEQETQYFGPGTRLLVL.

Concerning this clonotype: Since a much larger clone is just one base distant, this may be a read error. The chain links TRBV12-3 or TRBV12-4 to TRBJ2-3; the D gene is possibly TRBD2 (5 bases). V lost 11 bases, J lost 0 bases, and 18 bases lay in between. CDR3 length: 15 amino acids. CDR3 residues: CAVNSGGFSTDTQYF. As DNA, the CDR3 is TGTGCCGTCAATTCCGGCGGGTTTAGCACAGATACGCAGTATTTT.

The gene calls are TRBV29-1 and TRBJ2-2, with 9 bases identical to TRBD2. This CDR3 contains 15 residues. Germline trimming cut 6 bases from V and 0 bases from J; bases unmatched to any gene: 5. Germline assignment: CDR1 SQVTM and CDR2 ANQGSEA. This CDR3 is CSVILAGANTGELFF. DNA for the CDR3: TGCAGCGTCATCTTAGCGGGGGCGAACACCGGGGAGCTGTTTTTT.

This clonotype has a handful of counts. The rearrangement joins TRBV5-6 to TRBJ2-1; D unclear. Trimming stripped 0 bases from V and 6 bases from J, with 7 bases between. The length of the CDR3 is 13 residues. Germline V gives CDR1 SGHDT, CDR2 YYEEEE. The CDR3 coding sequence is TGTGCCAGCAGCTTGGCGGCCGTCAATGAGCAGTTCTTC. It codes for CASSLAAVNEQFF.